This entry lists 31 T cell receptor beta chains sequenced from one sample in a study of PD-L1 blockade in urothelial cancer. The method was immunoSEQ multiplex PCR; TCRdb's version includes in-frame clones alone and lacks a portion of them. The sample shows 44,000 or so clones, about 87% of them seen only once. This material consisted of PBMCs, taken around atezolizumab (anti-PD-L1) treatment. These receptors were collected from a man older than 75 with urothelial cancer.

The gene calls are TRBV4-3 and TRBJ1-1; 8 nucleotides line up with TRBD1. V gave up 9 bases and J gave up 1 base; unmatched junction bases: 10. The CDR3 extends over 15 amino acids. The germline V gene has CDR1 LGHNA and CDR2 YSLEER. For the CDR3, the DNA is TGCGCCAGTACAACTGACGGACAGGGGAACACTGAAGCTTTCTTT. As protein: CASTTDGQGNTEAFF.

This chain links TRBV19 with TRBJ1-5; D unclear. Trimming stripped 1 base from V and 0 bases from J, with 7 bases between. Per germline, CDR1 LNHDA and CDR2 SQIVND (reference sequence). The CDR3 consists of 15 residues. CDR3 DNA sequence: TGTGCCAGTAGTATAGGTAGCCATAGCAATCAGCCCCAGCATTTT. Its translation is CASSIGSHSNQPQHF.

This sequence joins TRBV5-5 and TRBJ1-5, with TRBD1 matching over 10 bases. The CDR3 is made up of 15 amino acids. CDR1 is SGHKS, CDR2 YYEKEE, per germline (reference sequence). The junction had 1 base not matched to a gene; V was cut back by 0 bases and J by 4 bases. CDR3 sequence reads: CASSLGQGANQPQHF. The DNA of the CDR3 is TGTGCCAGCAGCTTGGGACAGGGGGCTAATCAGCCCCAGCATTTT. Drawing the rest from reference TRBV5-5 and TRBJ1-5, the complete variable domain is DAGVTQSPTHLIKTRGQQVTLRCSPISGHKSVSWYQQVLGQGPQFIFQYYEKEERGRGNFPDRFSARQFPNYSSELNVNALLLGDSALYLCASSLGQGANQPQHFGDGTRLSIL.

This clone was seen only a few times. J is TRBJ2-7 and V is TRBV5-1; possibly TRBD2 for D (5 bases). V lost 1 base to trimming and J lost 7 bases, with 12 bases between them. The CDR3 is 13 amino acids. Looked up from germline, CDR1 is SGHRS and CDR2 is YFSETQ. In DNA form, the CDR3 reads TGCGCCAGCAGCTTGAGCGGTATATGGGAGCAGTACTTC. Translated: CASSLSGIWEQYF. The full variable domain, in which reference TRBV5-1 and TRBJ2-7 provide the parts outside the CDR3, is KAGVTQTPRYLIKTRGQQVTLSCSPISGHRSVSWYQQTPGQGLQFLFEYFSETQRNKGNFPGRFSGRQFSNSRSEMNVSTLELGDSALYLCASSLSGIWEQYFGPGTRLTVT.

V is TRBV4-1 and J is TRBJ2-1; D gene uncertain. The CDR3 is 17 residues long. V was cut by 0 bases and J by 0 bases, with 12 bases left in between. Germline lookup yields CDR1 MGHRA and CDR2 YSYEKL. The CDR3 protein is CASSQDPARSSYNEQFF. The CDR3 DNA reads as TGCGCCAGCAGCCAAGATCCAGCCCGGAGCTCCTACAATGAGCAGTTCTTC.

Only one count was recorded for this clone. The CDR3 nucleotides are TGTGCCATCAGGGGGCCCTCCGGCCCCGCAGATACGCAGTATTTT. Its protein is CAIRGPSGPADTQYF. The chain has TRBV10-3 and TRBJ2-3; tentative D call: TRBD1 (5 bases). Germline V lookup: CDR1 ENHRY, CDR2 SYGVKD. The CDR3 totals 15 residues. The V gene lost 6 bases and the J gene lost 4 bases, with 17 bases spanning the gap.

The chain has TRBV5-1 and TRBJ2-7, with no clear D. The CDR3 has 13 amino acids. With 0 bases removed from V and 2 bases from J, the gap between germline ends came to 6 bases. The germline CDR1 and CDR2 sequences are SGHRS and YFSETQ. CDR3 sequence (DNA): TGCGCCAGCAGCTTGGGGCCGACCTACGAGCAGTACTTC. This translates into CASSLGPTYEQYF.

The rearrangement joins TRBV19 to TRBJ1-1, with TRBD1 matching over 8 bases. With 5 bases clipped from V and 4 bases from J, the junction kept 9 bases outside the gene matches. There are 15 residues in the CDR3. Germline-derived CDR1 and CDR2 are LNHDA and SQIVND (reference sequence). As DNA, the CDR3 is TGTGCCAGTAGTTCCTCTTCTACAGGGGGCACTGAAGCTTTCTTT. This translates into CASSSSSTGGTEAFF.

The chain is built from TRBV27 and TRBJ2-1; D is unclear. The ends were cut back, 4 bases at V and 5 bases at J, with 24 bases in the middle. CDR3 size: 18 residues. CDR1 and CDR2 from the germline V gene are MNHEY and SMNVEV (reference sequence). The CDR3 here is CASSSPSRLPRRHNEQFF. The CDR3 nucleotides read TGTGCCAGCAGTTCTCCCTCTCGCCTCCCGCGCCGCCACAATGAGCAGTTCTTC.

DNA for the CDR3: TGTGCCTGGGGGAACAGGGTAAACACCATATATTTT. Translated: CAWGNRVNTIYF. The rearrangement uses TRBV30 and TRBJ1-3; a possible D gene is TRBD1 (6 bases). Trimming removed 5 bases from V and 6 bases from J, with 11 bases in between. Germline V gene sequence: CDR1 GTSNPN, CDR2 SVGIG (reference sequence). The CDR3 is made up of 12 amino acids.

V usage is TRBV9 and J usage is TRBJ1-1, with D possibly TRBD1 on 6 matching bases. Germline CDR1 is SGDLS and CDR2 is YYNGEE. The CDR3 loop spans 17 amino acids. V was clipped by 0 bases and J by 6 bases, with 21 bases between them. The CDR3 bases are TGTGCCAGCAGCGTAGTGGGGGGGGCGCATGGTGTGGCTGAAGCTTTCTTT. This codes for CASSVVGGAHGVAEAFF.

The gene calls are TRBV28 and TRBJ2-7; D is possibly TRBD2 (6 bases). Looked up from germline, CDR1 is MDHEN and CDR2 is SYDVKM. Trimming cost V 6 bases and J 0 bases, with 15 bases left between them. The CDR3 spans 15 residues. Here the CDR3 reads CASRPPGRSSYEQYF. The CDR3 DNA sequence: TGTGCCAGCAGACCGCCGGGGAGGAGCTCCTACGAGCAGTACTTC.

A few counts support this clone. V gene TRBV4-1 combines with J gene TRBJ2-7; TRBD1 matches at 11 bases. The germline gives CDR1 MGHRA, CDR2 YSYEKL. V shed 1 base and J 4 bases; nucleotides not matched to a gene: 15. The CDR3 length is 19 residues. CDR3 amino acids: CASSQVRGGTGTGGYEQYF. CDR3 in DNA: TGCGCCAGCAGCCAAGTGCGGGGGGGTACCGGGACAGGGGGTTACGAGCAGTACTTC.

The V call is TRBV7-9, the J call TRBJ1-3, with D perhaps matching TRBD1 (5 bases). Germline CDR1 SEHNR, CDR2 FQNEAQ (reference sequence). This CDR3 contains 13 residues. The V gene lost 5 bases and the J gene lost 6 bases, with 11 bases spanning the gap. The CDR3, as DNA: TGTGCCAGCAGCCTGGACACAGAAAACACCATATATTTT. This translates into CASSLDTENTIYF.

In its sample, this clone was seen once. The chain couples TRBV7-9 to TRBJ2-4; D not certain. Germline loops: CDR1 SEHNR, CDR2 FQNEAQ (reference sequence). Trimming took 0 bases from V and 1 from J, leaving 7 bases between them. The CDR3 covers 15 residues. The CDR3, as DNA: TGTGCCAGCAGCTTAGCTTGGCTGGCCAAAAACATTCAGTACTTC. Protein: CASSLAWLAKNIQYF.

This chain uses TRBV6-5 with TRBJ2-5; tentative D call: TRBD1 (5 bases). Deletions cut 4 bases from V and 5 bases from J, with 11 bases between. The germline V gene encodes CDR1 MNHEY and CDR2 SVGAGI. This CDR3 region has 13 residues. The CDR3 DNA reads TGTGCCAGCAGTTCGTTGGGGCGGGAGACCCAGTACTTC. Translated, it gives CASSSLGRETQYF.

The J gene is TRBJ2-3, the V gene TRBV5-6, with TRBD1 matching over 8 bases. J was trimmed by 3 bases and V by 4 bases; bases with no gene match: 10. Per the germline V gene, CDR1 is SGHDT and CDR2 is YYEEEE. The CDR3 length is 16 residues. CDR3 nucleotides: TGTGCCAGCAGCCTGGAGATGGGGACAGGAACAGATACGCAGTATTTT. Translating it yields CASSLEMGTGTDTQYF.

This clone has a handful of counts. This rearrangement joins TRBV5-4 to TRBJ1-5, with D perhaps matching TRBD1 (5 bases). The CDR3 covers 15 residues. CDR1 and CDR2 (germline): SGHNT, YYREEE (reference sequence). Trimming took 0 bases from V and 4 from J, leaving 11 bases between them. CDR3 in DNA: TGTGCCAGCAGCTTGGGTGGGGCGCAAAATCAGCCCCAGCATTTT. Its translation: CASSLGGAQNQPQHF. Full variable domain (outside the CDR3, taken from reference TRBV5-4 and TRBJ1-5): ETGVTQSPTHLIKTRGQQVTLRCSSQSGHNTVSWYQQALGQGPQFIFQYYREEENGRGNFPPRFSGLQFPNYSSELNVNALELDDSALYLCASSLGGAQNQPQHFGDGTRLSIL.

The J gene is TRBJ1-5, the V gene TRBV19, with 7 bases lining up with TRBD1. V shed 7 bases, J shed 3 bases, and the junction held 9 bases outside the gene matches. The germline CDR1 and CDR2 sequences are LNHDA and SQIVND (reference sequence). This CDR3 has 15 residues. The CDR3 region has the DNA TGTGCCAGTAACTTTCGGGACAGAACCAATCAGCCCCAGCATTTT. Translation: CASNFRDRTNQPQHF.

The V call is TRBV7-2, the J call TRBJ1-1; D not resolved. This CDR3 spans 13 amino acids. Germline V lookup: CDR1 SGHTA, CDR2 FQGNSA. Trimming took off 5 bases at V and 1 base at J, with 8 bases between the two ends. The CDR3 bases are TGTGCCAGCAGCCCTCGACAGAACACTGAAGCTTTCTTT. Amino acid sequence: CASSPRQNTEAFF.

V usage is TRBV5-4 and J usage is TRBJ2-5, with a possible D match to TRBD2 (5 bases). There are 13 residues in the CDR3. Trimming cost V 1 base and J 5 bases, with 9 bases left between them. CDR1 and CDR2 (germline): SGHNT, YYREEE (reference sequence). The CDR3 sequence: CASSLPSRETQYF. The CDR3 DNA is TGTGCCAGCAGCTTGCCTAGCCGCGAGACCCAGTACTTC.

The V call is TRBV5-8, the J call TRBJ2-3, with 10 bases lining up with TRBD2. The CDR3 has 16 amino acids. Trimming removed 2 bases from V and 3 bases from J; junction bases left unmatched: 6. The germline V gene has CDR1 SGHTS and CDR2 YDEGEE. CDR3: CASSFLAGVATDTQYF. In DNA, the CDR3 is TGTGCCAGCAGCTTCCTAGCGGGAGTCGCGACAGATACGCAGTATTTT.

The chain has TRBV2 and TRBJ1-5, with unresolved D. The germline gives CDR1 SNHLY, CDR2 FYNNEI. Trimming took off 6 bases at V and 5 bases at J, with 11 bases between the two ends. The CDR3 extends over 13 amino acids. CDR3 protein: CASSPGDYQPQHF. CDR3 sequence (DNA): TGTGCCAGCAGCCCCGGGGATTATCAGCCCCAGCATTTT.

J is TRBJ2-3 and V is TRBV4-2; D possibly corresponds to TRBD2 (5 bases). This CDR3 is built from 18 residues. Per germline, CDR1 LGHNA and CDR2 YNFKEQ. The germline V and J ends were trimmed by 2 bases and 1 base, with 19 bases remaining between them. CDR3 protein: CASSQQTRGPPGTDTQYF. CDR3 DNA sequence: TGTGCCAGCAGCCAACAAACACGAGGGCCCCCGGGCACAGATACGCAGTATTTT.

This chain uses TRBV28 with TRBJ1-1, with TRBD1 matching over 12 bases. This CDR3 spans 16 amino acids. CDR1 is MDHEN and CDR2 is SYDVKM in the germline V gene. The V segment lost 6 bases and the J segment 1 base; nucleotides outside the gene matches: 6. CDR3 sequence reads: CASRPGTGGPNTEAFF. The CDR3 DNA follows: TGTGCCAGCAGACCCGGGACAGGGGGCCCGAACACTGAAGCTTTCTTT. Looking up the rest from reference TRBV28 and TRBJ1-1 gives the full variable domain: DVKVTQSSRYLVKRTGEKVFLECVQDMDHENMFWYRQDPGLGLRLIYFSYDVKMKEKGDIPEGYSVSREKKERFSLILESASTNQTSMYLCASRPGTGGPNTEAFFGQGTRLTVV.

V usage is TRBV6-5 and J usage is TRBJ2-2; a weak D match, TRBD2 (7 bases). This CDR3 comprises 16 residues. In germline, CDR1 is MNHEY, CDR2 SVGAGI. V was trimmed by 2 bases and J by 6 bases, leaving 16 bases between them. CDR3 in DNA: TGTGCCAGCAGTTACGGGTGGCAGGGGAGGGCCGGGGAGCTGTTTTTT. Its protein product is CASSYGWQGRAGELFF.

In its sample, this clone was seen once. The rearrangement uses TRBV7-2 and TRBJ2-2; 9 bases agree with TRBD2. The CDR3 totals 15 residues. The ends lost 7 bases at V and 4 bases at J; junction bases unmatched: 7. The V gene's germline CDR1 is SGHTA and CDR2 FQGNSA. In nucleotides, the CDR3 is TGTGCCAGCACCCTTTTAGCGGGAGCCACCGGGGAGCTGTTTTTT. It is translated as CASTLLAGATGELFF.

The chain combines TRBV5-1 with TRBJ1-2; tentatively, D is TRBD1 (5 bases). Germline V lookup: CDR1 SGHRS, CDR2 YFSETQ. Trimming pared 4 bases from V and 6 bases from J, leaving 22 bases between. The CDR3 is 16 residues long. CDR3 residues: CASSPGGSARGHGYTF. The CDR3 coding sequence is TGCGCCAGCAGCCCAGGAGGGTCAGCAAGGGGCCATGGCTACACCTTC.

The chain couples TRBV27 to TRBJ1-4; 8 positions match TRBD1. The CDR3 has 13 residues. The V gene end was trimmed by 9 bases and the J gene end by 8 bases; junction bases not matched to a gene: 8. Germline V gene sequence: CDR1 MNHEY, CDR2 SMNVEV (reference sequence). CDR3 sequence: CASSRGQMEKLFF. The CDR3 DNA follows: TGTGCCAGTAGCAGGGGGCAAATGGAAAAACTGTTTTTT.

The chain couples TRBV27 to TRBJ2-2; 7 nucleotides align to TRBD1. Trimming at V came to 8 bases and at J to 7 bases, leaving 10 bases not matched to a gene. Looked up from germline, CDR1 is MNHEY and CDR2 is SMNVEV (reference sequence). The CDR3 loop spans 14 amino acids. The CDR3 protein is CASGYRGKGGELFF. CDR3 nucleotides: TGTGCCAGCGGGTACAGGGGAAAGGGCGGGGAGCTGTTTTTT.

The V and J genes are TRBV19 and TRBJ2-1, with TRBD2 identical over 9 bases. The CDR3 extends over 16 amino acids. The J segment lost 0 bases and the V segment lost 5 bases, leaving 5 bases of the junction unmatched. Germline CDR1 LNHDA, CDR2 SQIVND (reference sequence). The CDR3 coding sequence is TGTGCCAGTAGTCCTAGCGGGATGAGCTCCTACAATGAGCAGTTCTTC. Encoded protein: CASSPSGMSSYNEQFF.